The clone carrying this T cell receptor beta chain was recorded a few times. These data originate in a study of cytomegalovirus exposure and HLA in healthy donors. The CDR3 length is 14 residues. The germline gives CDR1 MNHNY, CDR2 SVGAGI (reference sequence). V was pared by 4 bases and J by 1 base, with 10 bases between. PCR primers comprised 60 Vbeta and 13 Jbeta primers. Data came from immunoSEQ multiplex PCR; TCRdb stores just in-frame clones and leaves some out. The sample yields about 100,000 clones, around 81% seen once. Sample: PBMCs. J is TRBJ1-1 and V is TRBV6-6, with D perhaps TRBD1 (6 bases). The clonotype comes from a woman in her 70s in good health and CMV-seropositive. As DNA, the CDR3 is TGTGCCAGCAGTTCCCAGGGGCGGAACACTGAAGCTTTCTTT. It is translated as CASSSQGRNTEAFF.